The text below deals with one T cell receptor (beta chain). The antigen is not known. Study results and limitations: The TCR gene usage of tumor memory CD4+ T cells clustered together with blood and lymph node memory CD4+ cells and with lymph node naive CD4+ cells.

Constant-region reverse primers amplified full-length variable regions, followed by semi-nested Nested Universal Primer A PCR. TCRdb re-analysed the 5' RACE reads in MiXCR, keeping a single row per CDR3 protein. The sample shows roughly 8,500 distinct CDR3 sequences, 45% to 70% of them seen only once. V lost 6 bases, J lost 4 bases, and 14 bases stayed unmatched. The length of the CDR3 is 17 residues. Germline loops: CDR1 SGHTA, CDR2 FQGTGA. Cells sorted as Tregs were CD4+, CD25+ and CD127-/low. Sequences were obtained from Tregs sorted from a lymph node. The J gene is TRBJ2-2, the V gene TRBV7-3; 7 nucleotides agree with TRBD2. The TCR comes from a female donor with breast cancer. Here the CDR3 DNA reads TGTGCCAGCAGTACCGGCGGGAGCTCGATAGGCACCGGGGAGCTGTTTTTT. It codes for CASSTGGSSIGTGELFF.